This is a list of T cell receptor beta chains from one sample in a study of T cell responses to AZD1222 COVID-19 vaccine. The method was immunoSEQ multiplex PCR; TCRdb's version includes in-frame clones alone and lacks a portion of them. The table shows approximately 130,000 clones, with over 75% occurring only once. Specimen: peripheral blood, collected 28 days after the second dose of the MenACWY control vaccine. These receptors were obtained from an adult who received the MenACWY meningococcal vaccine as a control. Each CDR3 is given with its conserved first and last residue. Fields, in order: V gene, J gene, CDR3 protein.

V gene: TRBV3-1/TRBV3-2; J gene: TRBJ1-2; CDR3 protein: CASSLEGWSRNYGYTF
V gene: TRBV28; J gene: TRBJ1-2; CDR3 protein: CASREAHYGYTF
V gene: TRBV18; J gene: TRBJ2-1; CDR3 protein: CASSLGTDPAYNEQFF
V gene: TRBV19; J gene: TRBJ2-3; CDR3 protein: CASSIGSEGDTQYF
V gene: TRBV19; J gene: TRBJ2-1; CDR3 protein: CASSIAPASRGEQFF
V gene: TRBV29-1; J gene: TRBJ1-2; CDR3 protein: CSVISGTAGYGYTF
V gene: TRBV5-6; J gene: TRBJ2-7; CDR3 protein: CASSQAASGSWEQYF
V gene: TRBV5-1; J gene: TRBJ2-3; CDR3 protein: CASSPSVALAGGIPPDTQYF
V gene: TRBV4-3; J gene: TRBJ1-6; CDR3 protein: CASSQDGRGSSYNSPLHF
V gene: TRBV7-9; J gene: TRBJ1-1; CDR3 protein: CASSLSRRENTEAFF
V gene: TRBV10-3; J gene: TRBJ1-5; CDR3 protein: CAISEAGYQPQHF
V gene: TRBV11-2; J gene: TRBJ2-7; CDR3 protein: CASSLGQGISYEQYF
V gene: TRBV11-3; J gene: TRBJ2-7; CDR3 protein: CASSLGTGNTYEQYF
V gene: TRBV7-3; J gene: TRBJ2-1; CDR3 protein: CASSASSGSSYNEQFF
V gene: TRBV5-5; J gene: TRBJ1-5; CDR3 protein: CASSFILNQPQHF
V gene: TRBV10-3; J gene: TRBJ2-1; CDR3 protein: CAISLSTKGDNEQFF
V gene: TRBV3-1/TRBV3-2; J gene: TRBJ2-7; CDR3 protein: CASSASLLGEQYF
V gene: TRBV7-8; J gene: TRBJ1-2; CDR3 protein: CASRYRAAREGGYTF
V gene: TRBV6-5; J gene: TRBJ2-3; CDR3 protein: CAVRQLSTDTQYF
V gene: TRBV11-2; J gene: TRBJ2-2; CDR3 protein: CASRRAGLNTGELFF
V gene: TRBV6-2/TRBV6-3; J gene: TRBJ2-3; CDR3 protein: CASSTGRSSTDTQYF
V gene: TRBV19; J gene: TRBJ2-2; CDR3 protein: CASSIVGTSRTGELFF
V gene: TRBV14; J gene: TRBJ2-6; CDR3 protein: CASSQGTSGANVLTF
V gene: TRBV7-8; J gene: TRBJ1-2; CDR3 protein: CASSQDGHYGYTF
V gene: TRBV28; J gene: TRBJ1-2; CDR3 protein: CASGGIKQSISYGYTF
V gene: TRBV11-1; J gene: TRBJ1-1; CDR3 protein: CASSLSRVNTEAFF
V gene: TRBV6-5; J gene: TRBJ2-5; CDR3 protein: CASSQRGGQETQYF
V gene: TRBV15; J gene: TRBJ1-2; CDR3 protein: CATSRAGNYGYTF
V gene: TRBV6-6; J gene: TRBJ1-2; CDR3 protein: CASSLGQVYGYTF
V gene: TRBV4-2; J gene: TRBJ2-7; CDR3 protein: CASSQDSAGGSYEQYF
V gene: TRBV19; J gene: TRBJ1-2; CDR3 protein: CASSIGPGGAYGYTF
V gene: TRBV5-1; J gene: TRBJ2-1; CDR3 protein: CASSVGLAIYEQFF
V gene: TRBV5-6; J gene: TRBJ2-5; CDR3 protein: CASSLDQEETQYF
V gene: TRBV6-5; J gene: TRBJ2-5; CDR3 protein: CASRGKGLPGETQYF
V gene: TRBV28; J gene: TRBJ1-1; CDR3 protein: CASSFPPGRRGAFF
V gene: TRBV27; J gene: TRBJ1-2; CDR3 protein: CASSSTGGGYGYTF
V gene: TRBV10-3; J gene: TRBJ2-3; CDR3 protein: CAISGGLAGRDTQYF
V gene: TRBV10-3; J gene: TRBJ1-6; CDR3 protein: CAITGGSINSPLHF
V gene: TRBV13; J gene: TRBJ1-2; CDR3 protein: CASSKQAGANHGYTF
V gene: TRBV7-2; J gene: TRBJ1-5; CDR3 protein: CASSLVAGPDQPQHF
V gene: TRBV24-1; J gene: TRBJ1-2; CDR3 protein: CATSDPGTGVGYTF
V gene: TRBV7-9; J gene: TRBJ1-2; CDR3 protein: CASSLAGSLRGYTF
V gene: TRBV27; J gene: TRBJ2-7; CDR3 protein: CASSPLRDSQVYEQYF
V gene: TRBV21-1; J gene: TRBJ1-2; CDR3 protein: CASSKEAGNYGYTF
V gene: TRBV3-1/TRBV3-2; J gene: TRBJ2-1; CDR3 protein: CASSSLGGPNYNEQFF
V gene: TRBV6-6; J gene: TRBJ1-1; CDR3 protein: CASSPGTKAFF
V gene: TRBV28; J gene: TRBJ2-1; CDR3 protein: CASSTGRRINEQFF
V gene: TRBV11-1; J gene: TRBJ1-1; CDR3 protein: CASSLRFANTEAFF
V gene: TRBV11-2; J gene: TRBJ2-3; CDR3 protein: CASSLVSGGYTQYF
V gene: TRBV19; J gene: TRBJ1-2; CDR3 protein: CASSNPGANYGYTF
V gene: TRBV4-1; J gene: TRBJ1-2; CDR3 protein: CASSPIDRGLEYGYTF
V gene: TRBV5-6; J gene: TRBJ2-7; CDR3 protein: CASSPVRQGQGGQQYF
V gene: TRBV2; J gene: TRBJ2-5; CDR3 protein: CASRRQGSETQYF
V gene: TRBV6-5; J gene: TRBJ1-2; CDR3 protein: CASQGNPREGYTF
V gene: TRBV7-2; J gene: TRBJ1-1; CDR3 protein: CASSPDREIPLAFF
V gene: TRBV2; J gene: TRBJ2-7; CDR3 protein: CARSPSGRTYEQYF
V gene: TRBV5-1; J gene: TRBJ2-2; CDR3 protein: CASSLVGKPTGELFF
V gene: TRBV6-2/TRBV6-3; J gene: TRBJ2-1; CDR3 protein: CASSLILSYNEQFF